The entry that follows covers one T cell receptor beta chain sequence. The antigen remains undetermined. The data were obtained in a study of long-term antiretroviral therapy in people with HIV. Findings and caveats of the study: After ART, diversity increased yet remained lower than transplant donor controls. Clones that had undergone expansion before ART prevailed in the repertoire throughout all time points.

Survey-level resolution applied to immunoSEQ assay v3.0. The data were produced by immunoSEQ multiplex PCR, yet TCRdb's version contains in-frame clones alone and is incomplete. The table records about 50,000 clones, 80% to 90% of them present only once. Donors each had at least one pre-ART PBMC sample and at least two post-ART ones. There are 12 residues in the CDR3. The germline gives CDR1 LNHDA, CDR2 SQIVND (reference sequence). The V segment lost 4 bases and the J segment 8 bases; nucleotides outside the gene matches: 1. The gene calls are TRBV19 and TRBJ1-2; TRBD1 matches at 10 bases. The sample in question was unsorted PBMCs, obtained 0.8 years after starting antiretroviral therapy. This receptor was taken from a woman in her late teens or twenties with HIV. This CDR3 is CASSRDRGGYTF. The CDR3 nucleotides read TGTGCCAGTAGTAGGGACAGGGGCGGCTACACCTTC.